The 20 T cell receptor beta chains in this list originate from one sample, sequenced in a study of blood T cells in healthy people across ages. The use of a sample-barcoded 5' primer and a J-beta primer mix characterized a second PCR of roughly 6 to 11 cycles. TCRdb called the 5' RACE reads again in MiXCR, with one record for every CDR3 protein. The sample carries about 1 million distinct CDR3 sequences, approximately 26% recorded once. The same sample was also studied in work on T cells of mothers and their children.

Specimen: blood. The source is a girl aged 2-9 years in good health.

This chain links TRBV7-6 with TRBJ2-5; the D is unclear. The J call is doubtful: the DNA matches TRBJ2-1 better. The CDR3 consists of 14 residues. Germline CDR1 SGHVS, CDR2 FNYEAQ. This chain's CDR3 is CASSLAQRANEQFF. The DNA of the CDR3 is TGTGCCAGCAGCTTAGCGCAAAGGGCCAATGAGCAGTTCTTC.

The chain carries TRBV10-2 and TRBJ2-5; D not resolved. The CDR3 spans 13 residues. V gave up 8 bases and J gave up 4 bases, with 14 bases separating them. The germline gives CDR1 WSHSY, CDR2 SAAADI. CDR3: CASAHGEIETQYF. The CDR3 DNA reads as TGCGCCAGCGCTCACGGCGAAATAGAGACCCAGTACTTC.

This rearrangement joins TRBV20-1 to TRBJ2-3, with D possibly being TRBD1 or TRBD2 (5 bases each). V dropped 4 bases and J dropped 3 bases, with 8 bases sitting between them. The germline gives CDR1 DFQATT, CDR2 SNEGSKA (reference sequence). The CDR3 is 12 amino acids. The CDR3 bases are TGCAGTGCTACGAGGGGAACAGATACGCAGTATTTT. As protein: CSATRGTDTQYF.

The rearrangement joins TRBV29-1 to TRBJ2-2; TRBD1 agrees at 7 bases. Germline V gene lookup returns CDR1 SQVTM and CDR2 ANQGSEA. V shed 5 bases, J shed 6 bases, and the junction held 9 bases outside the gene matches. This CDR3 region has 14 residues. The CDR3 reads CSVRGGAGSGELFF. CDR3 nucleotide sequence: TGCAGCGTTCGAGGGGGCGCCGGGTCCGGGGAGCTGTTTTTT.

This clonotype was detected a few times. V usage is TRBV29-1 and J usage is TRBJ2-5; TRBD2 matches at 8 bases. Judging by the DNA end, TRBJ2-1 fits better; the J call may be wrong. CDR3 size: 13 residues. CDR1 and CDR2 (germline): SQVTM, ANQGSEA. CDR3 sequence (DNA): TGCAGCGTACTAGCGGTGGACTACAATGAGCAGTTCTTC. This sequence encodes CSVLAVDYNEQFF.

CDR3 sequence (DNA): TGTGCCAGCAGCCTACCTCCCGACAGGGGAACGAGGACAGATACGCAGTATTTT. It yields the protein CASSLPPDRGTRTDTQYF. The chain uses TRBV7-2 and TRBJ2-3, with 8 bases identical to TRBD1. The CDR3 covers 18 residues. The V and J ends lost 5 bases and 3 bases, in that order; junction bases with no gene match: 16. The germline gives CDR1 SGHTA, CDR2 FQGNSA.

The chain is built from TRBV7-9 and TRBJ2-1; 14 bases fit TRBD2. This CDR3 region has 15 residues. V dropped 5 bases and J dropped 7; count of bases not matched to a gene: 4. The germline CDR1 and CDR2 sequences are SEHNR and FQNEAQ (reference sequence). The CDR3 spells CASSTRLAGGNEQFF. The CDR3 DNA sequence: TGTGCCAGCAGCACCCGACTAGCGGGAGGGAATGAGCAGTTCTTC.

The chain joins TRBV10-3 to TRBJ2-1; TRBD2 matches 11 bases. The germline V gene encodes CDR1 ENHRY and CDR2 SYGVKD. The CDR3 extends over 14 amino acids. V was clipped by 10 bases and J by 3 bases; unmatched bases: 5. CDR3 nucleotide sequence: TGTGCCACCCTACTAGCGGGGGTCTACAATGAGCAGTTCTTC. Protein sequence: CATLLAGVYNEQFF.

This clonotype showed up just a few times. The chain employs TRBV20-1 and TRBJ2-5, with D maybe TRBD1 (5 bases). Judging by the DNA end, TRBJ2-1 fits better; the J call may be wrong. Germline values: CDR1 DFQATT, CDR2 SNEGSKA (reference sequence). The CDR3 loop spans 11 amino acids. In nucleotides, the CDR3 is TGCAGTGCTAGAAGAAGGGGTGAGCAGTTCTTC. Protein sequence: CSARRRGEQFF.

CDR3 DNA sequence: TGTGCCAGCAGCTTACCCGGGACTTCGCAGTATTTT. Protein sequence: CASSLPGTSQYF. The chain joins TRBV7-8 to TRBJ2-3, with D perhaps matching TRBD2 (6 bases). The CDR3 runs to 12 residues. Per germline, CDR1 SGHVS and CDR2 FQNEAQ. The ends were cut back, 2 bases at V and 10 bases at J, with 10 bases in the middle.

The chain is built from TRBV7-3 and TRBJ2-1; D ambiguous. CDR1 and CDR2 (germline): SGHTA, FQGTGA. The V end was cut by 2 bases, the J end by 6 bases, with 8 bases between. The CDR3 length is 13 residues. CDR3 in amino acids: CASSLVQTNEQFF. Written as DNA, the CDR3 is TGTGCCAGCAGCTTAGTCCAGACCAATGAGCAGTTCTTC.

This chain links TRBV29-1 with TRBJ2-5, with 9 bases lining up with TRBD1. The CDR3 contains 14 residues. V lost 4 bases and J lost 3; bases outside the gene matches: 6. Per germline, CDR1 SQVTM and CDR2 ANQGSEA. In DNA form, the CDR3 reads TGCAGCGTTGTCCTTAGGGACAGGGAAGAGACCCAGTACTTC. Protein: CSVVLRDREETQYF.

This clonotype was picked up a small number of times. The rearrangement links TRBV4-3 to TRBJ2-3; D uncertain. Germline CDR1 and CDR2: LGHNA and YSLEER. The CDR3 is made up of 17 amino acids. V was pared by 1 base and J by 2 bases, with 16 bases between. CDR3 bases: TGCGCCAGCAGCCAAGCCCCCGTTGGCGGACCCACAGATACGCAGTATTTT. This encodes CASSQAPVGGPTDTQYF.

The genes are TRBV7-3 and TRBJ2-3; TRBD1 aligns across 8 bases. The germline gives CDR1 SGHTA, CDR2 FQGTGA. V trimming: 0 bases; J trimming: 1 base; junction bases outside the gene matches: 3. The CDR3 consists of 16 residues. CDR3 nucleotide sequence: TGTGCCAGCAGCTTAACGGAGACAGGGGGCACAGATACGCAGTATTTT. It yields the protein CASSLTETGGTDTQYF.

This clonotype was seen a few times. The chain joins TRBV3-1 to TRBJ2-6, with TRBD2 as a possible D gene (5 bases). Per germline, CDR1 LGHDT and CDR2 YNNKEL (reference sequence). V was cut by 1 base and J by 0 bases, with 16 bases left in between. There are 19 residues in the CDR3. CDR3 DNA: TGTGCCAGCAGCCAAGTACCGGGCGGGCTTAGCTCTGGGGCCAACGTCCTGACTTTC. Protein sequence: CASSQVPGGLSSGANVLTF.

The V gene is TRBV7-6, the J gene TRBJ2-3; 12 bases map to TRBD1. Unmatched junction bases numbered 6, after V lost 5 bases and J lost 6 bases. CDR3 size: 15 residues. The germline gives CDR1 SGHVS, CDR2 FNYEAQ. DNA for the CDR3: TGTGCCAGCAGCAAGGGACAGGGGGCGTACGATACGCAGTATTTT. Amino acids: CASSKGQGAYDTQYF.

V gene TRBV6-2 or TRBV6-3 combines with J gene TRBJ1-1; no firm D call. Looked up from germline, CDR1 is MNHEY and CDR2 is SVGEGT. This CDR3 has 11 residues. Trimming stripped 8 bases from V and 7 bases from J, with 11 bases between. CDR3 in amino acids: CASSYTFEAFF. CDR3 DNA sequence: TGTGCCAGCTCGTACACCTTTGAAGCTTTCTTT.

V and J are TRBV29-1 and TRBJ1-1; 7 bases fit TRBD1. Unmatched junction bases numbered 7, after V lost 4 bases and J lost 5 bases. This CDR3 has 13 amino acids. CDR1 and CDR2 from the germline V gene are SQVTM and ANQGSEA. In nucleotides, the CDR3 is TGCAGCGTTGTAGCAGGGGGAACGACTGAAGCTTTCTTT. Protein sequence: CSVVAGGTTEAFF. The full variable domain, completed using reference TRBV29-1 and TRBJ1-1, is SAVISQKPSRDICQRGTSLTIQCQVDSQVTMMFWYRQQPGQSLTLIATANQGSEATYESGFVIDKFPISRPNLTFSTLTVSNMSPEDSSIYLCSVVAGGTTEAFFGQGTRLTVV.

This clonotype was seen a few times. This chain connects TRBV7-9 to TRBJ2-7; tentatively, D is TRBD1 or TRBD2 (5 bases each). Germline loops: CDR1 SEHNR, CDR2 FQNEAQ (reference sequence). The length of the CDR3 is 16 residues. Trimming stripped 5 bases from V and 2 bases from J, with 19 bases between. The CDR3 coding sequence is TGTGCCAGCAGCACCGGGACGGAACGTGACCCCTACGAGCAGTACTTC. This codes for CASSTGTERDPYEQYF. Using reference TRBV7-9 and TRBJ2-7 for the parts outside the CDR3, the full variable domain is DTGVSQNPRHKITKRGQNVTFRCDPISEHNRLYWYRQTLGQGPEFLTYFQNEAQLEKSRLLSDRFSAERPKGSFSTLEIQRTEQGDSAMYLCASSTGTERDPYEQYFGPGTRLTVT.

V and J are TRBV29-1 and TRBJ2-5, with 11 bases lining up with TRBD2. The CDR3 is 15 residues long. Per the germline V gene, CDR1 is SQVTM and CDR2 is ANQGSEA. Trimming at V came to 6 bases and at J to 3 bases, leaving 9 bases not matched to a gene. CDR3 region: CSVDSSGLAEETQYF. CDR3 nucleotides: TGCAGCGTGGACTCCTCGGGACTAGCGGAAGAGACCCAGTACTTC.